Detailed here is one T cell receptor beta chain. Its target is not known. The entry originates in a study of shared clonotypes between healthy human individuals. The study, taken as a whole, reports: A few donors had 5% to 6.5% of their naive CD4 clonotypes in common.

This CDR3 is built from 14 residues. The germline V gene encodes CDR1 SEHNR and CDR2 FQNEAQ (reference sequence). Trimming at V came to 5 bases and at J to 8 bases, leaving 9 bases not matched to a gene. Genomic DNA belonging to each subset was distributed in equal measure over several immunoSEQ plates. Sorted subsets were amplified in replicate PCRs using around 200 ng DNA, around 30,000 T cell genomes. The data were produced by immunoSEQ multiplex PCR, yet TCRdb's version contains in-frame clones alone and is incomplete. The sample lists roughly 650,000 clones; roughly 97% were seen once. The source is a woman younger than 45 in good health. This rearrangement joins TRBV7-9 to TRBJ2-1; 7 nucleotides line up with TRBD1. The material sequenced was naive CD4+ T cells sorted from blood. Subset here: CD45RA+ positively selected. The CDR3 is CASSRGQPQDEQFF. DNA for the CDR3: TGTGCCAGCAGCCGGGGACAGCCCCAGGATGAGCAGTTCTTC.